Sequencing of this T cell receptor beta chain was carried out in a study of pediatric ulcerative colitis. Overall study findings and caveats: No controls had the two rectal clonotypes shared by ulcerative colitis patients. Repertoires came from total lymphocyte DNA, so rare subsets like regulatory T cells may be missed.

Concerning this clone: The antigen is undetermined.

The survey-level immunoSEQ assay was used. Assay used: immunoSEQ multiplex PCR; TCRdb lists only in-frame clones, some missing. The repertoire holds 55,000 to 80,000 clones, with 70% to 80% as singletons. The CDR3 totals 14 residues. Germline assignment: CDR1 MGHRA and CDR2 YSYEKL. V was shortened by 6 bases and J by 4 bases, with 10 bases between the two germline ends. Ulcerative colitis patients received no immunosuppressive medication before the diagnostic colonoscopy. Sequenced: blood. The source of this sequence is a boy younger than 18 with moderate ulcerative colitis. The chain couples TRBV4-1 to TRBJ2-6, with D unresolved. The CDR3 loop reads CASRTAPGANVLTF. The CDR3 DNA reads as TGCGCCAGCAGAACAGCCCCGGGGGCCAACGTCCTGACTTTC.